This entry describes one T cell receptor beta chain. These data come from a study of blood T cell repertoires in COVID-19. Study at large: PBMCs, B-cell-depleted T cells, or T cells provided the cDNA or gDNA that made up the material.

Original processing notes: It was from reference gene primer amplification that nucleated cell counts were estimated. The method was immunoSEQ multiplex PCR; TCRdb's version includes in-frame clones alone and lacks a portion of them. V, J and clone size derive from that table, while D and trimming were established from the DNA sequence. The sample lists around 200,000 clones, approximately 92% occurring once. The age range of participants was about 18 to 90 years, with residence in about two dozen US areas. CDR1 is GTSNPN and CDR2 is SVGIG in the germline V gene (reference sequence). Unmatched junction bases numbered 10, after V lost 0 bases and J lost 7 bases. This CDR3 region has 16 residues.

This clonotype originated in a woman in her thirties or forties with acute COVID-19. The gene calls are TRBV30 and TRBJ1-3, with TRBD1 matching 9 bases. Source material: PBMCs or T cells enriched from blood (not recorded which). The CDR3 sequence: CAWSVRWDRETNTIYF. The CDR3 nucleotides read TGTGCCTGGAGTGTCCGGTGGGACAGGGAGACGAACACCATATATTTT. The full variable domain, rest sourced from reference TRBV30 and TRBJ1-3, is SQTIHQWPATLVQPVGSPLSLECTVEGTSNPNLYWYRQAAGRGLQLLFYSVGIGQISSEVPQNLSASRPQDRQFILSSKKLLLSDSGFYLCAWSVRWDRETNTIYFGEGSWLTVV.